The subject of this entry is one T cell receptor (beta chain). Original analysis: For nucleated cells, counts were estimated from reference gene primer amplification. The data were produced by immunoSEQ multiplex PCR, yet TCRdb's version contains in-frame clones alone and is incomplete. Clone size and V and J calls were adopted from that table, with D and trimming inferred from the DNA. The sample yields about 250,000 clones, about 82% seen once. Trimming cost V 9 bases and J 8 bases; bases outside gene matches: 12. Germline-derived CDR1 and CDR2 are MDHEN and SYDVKM. CDR3 length equals 13 residues. Seattle patient enrollment occurred during active infection, with longitudinal follow-up thereafter. The sample comes from a study of blood T cell repertoires in COVID-19. Overall study context: The United States, Italy and Spain provided the acute and convalescent COVID-19 samples. T cells, B-cell-depleted T cells, or PBMCs provided the cDNA or gDNA that served as material.

The clonotype comes from a woman older than 75 with COVID-19, enrolled during active disease. The chain carries TRBV28 and TRBJ1-1; 7 bases are shared with TRBD1. Source material: peripheral blood. The CDR3 spells CASISQPGQEAFF. CDR3 bases: TGTGCCAGTATTTCTCAGCCGGGACAGGAAGCTTTCTTT.